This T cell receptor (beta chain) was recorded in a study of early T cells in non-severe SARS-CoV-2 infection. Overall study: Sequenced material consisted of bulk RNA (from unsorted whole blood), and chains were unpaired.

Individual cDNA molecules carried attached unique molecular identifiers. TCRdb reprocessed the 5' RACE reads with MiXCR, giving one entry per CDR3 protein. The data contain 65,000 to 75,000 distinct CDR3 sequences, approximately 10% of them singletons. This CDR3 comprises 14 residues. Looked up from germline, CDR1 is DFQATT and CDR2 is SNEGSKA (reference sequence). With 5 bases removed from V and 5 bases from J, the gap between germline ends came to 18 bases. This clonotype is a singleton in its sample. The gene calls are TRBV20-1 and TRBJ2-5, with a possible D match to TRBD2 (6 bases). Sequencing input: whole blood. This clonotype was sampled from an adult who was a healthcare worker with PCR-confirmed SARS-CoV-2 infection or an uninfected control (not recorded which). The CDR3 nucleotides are TGCAGTGCTTCTTTCGGGGGTTTCCCCGAGACCCAGTACTTC. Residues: CSASFGGFPETQYF.